The clone carrying this TCR beta chain was recorded a few times. Its cognate antigen is unknown. This specimen belongs to a study of blood T cells in healthy people across ages. Alongside a J-beta primer mix, a sample-barcoded 5' primer served in a second PCR lasting about 7 to 11 cycles. From the 5' RACE reads, TCRdb called clonotypes with MiXCR, one entry per CDR3 protein. This sample has 1.5 million to 2 million distinct CDR3 sequences, with about 30% found just once. Study conclusions and caveats: Not knowing donor CMV status may have confounded expanded clonotype changes.

The CDR3 loop spans 14 amino acids. Germline V gives CDR1 MDHEN, CDR2 SYDVKM. Trimming pared 5 bases from V and 6 bases from J, leaving 13 bases between. Sample donors were healthy Caucasian individuals that came from Russia, aged 6 to 90. Each sample yielded at least 6 micrograms of PBMC total RNA. Sequenced sample: blood. The rearrangement uses TRBV28 and TRBJ2-2, with D possibly being TRBD2 (6 bases). This sequence originates from a woman in her twenties or thirties in good health. DNA for the CDR3: TGTGCCAGCAGTCCGCGACTAGTGTCCGGGGAGCTGTTTTTT. It yields the protein CASSPRLVSGELFF.